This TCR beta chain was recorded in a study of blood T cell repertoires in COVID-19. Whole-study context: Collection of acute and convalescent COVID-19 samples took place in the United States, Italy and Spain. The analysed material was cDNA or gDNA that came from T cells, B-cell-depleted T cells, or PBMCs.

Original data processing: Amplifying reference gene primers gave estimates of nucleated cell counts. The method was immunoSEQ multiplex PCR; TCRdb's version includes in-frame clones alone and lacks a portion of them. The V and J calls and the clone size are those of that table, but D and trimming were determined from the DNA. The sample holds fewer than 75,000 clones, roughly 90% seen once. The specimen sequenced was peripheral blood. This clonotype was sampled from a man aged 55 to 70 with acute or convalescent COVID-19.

This CDR3 reads CASSQAQRDRGPYEQYF. The CDR3 DNA sequence: TGTGCCAGCAGCCAAGCCCAAAGGGACAGGGGACCCTACGAGCAGTACTTC. The chain couples TRBV3-1 (or the pseudogene TRBV3-2) to TRBJ2-7, with 10 bases that match TRBD1. CDR1 is LGHDT, CDR2 YNNKEL, per germline (reference sequence). The CDR3 consists of 17 residues. Losses at the gene ends were 1 base for V and 2 bases for J; bases not matched to a gene: 8.